Following are 13 T cell receptor beta chains from one sample sequenced in a study of CD8+ T cells in alopecia areata. Once RNA had been extracted, it was reverse transcribed into cDNA to act as the sequencing template. Produced via immunoSEQ multiplex PCR; TCRdb's table is partial and in-frame only. This sample has more than 95,000 clones; 35% to 40% occur once, and the top ten carry approximately 3.3%. Sequenced sample: CD4+ T cells sorted from blood. The source is a human donor with alopecia areata.

This clone was counted a single time. This chain connects TRBV15 to TRBJ2-3; no clear D gene. From germline, CDR1 is LNHNV and CDR2 YYDKDF (reference sequence). The CDR3 totals 17 residues. V lost 0 bases to trimming and J lost 4 bases, with 17 bases between them. CDR3 protein: CATSRDTFRTTADTQYF. The CDR3 nucleotides are TGTGCCACCAGCAGAGATACATTTAGGACGACCGCAGATACGCAGTATTTT.

This clone has just a few counts. J is TRBJ1-4 and V is TRBV5-1; D remains ambiguous. V was trimmed by 2 bases and J by 7 bases, leaving 9 bases between them. The germline V gene encodes CDR1 SGHRS and CDR2 YFSETQ. The CDR3 sequence is 13 residues long. For the CDR3, the DNA is TGCGCCAGCAGCTTTATGGCGGGTGAAAAACTGTTTTTT. Encoded protein: CASSFMAGEKLFF.

The chain carries TRBV19 and TRBJ2-4; a weak D match, TRBD1 (5 bases). Germline CDR1 and CDR2: LNHDA and SQIVND (reference sequence). V was clipped by 8 bases and J by 1 base, with 9 bases between them. The length of the CDR3 is 13 residues. CDR3 loop: CASAGNAKNIQYF. The CDR3 DNA reads as TGTGCCAGTGCAGGGAATGCCAAAAACATTCAGTACTTC.

A few counts support this clone. The chain combines TRBV4-1 with TRBJ1-1, with D perhaps TRBD1 (5 bases). This CDR3 contains 15 residues. V lost 0 bases, J lost 3 bases, and 11 bases lay in between. Germline V gene data show CDR1 as MGHRA and CDR2 as YSYEKL. DNA of the CDR3: TGCGCCAGCAGCCAAGAGGTAACAGGTGACACTGAAGCTTTCTTT. It specifies CASSQEVTGDTEAFF.

This clone showed up just once. The V call is TRBV30, the J call TRBJ1-2; D perhaps matches TRBD1 (5 bases). Germline values: CDR1 GTSNPN, CDR2 SVGIG (reference sequence). V lost 0 bases, J lost 8 bases, and 13 bases lay in between. The CDR3 contains 13 residues. The CDR3 coding sequence is TGTGCCTGGAGTGTACCTGGGGGTAGGGGCTACACCTTC. Encoded protein: CAWSVPGGRGYTF.

The rearrangement uses TRBV7-9 and TRBJ2-7; 10 positions agree with TRBD2. This CDR3 spans 15 amino acids. V was clipped by 5 bases and J by 0 bases; unmatched bases: 4. Germline CDR1 SEHNR, CDR2 FQNEAQ (reference sequence). DNA of the CDR3: TGTGCCAGCAGCCGGCTAGCGGGAGTCTCCTACGAGCAGTACTTC. Its protein is CASSRLAGVSYEQYF.

V gene TRBV19 combines with J gene TRBJ1-5; D may be TRBD1 (6 bases). The CDR3 contains 15 residues. Germline values: CDR1 LNHDA, CDR2 SQIVND (reference sequence). The V gene lost 5 bases and the J gene lost 0 bases, with 11 bases spanning the gap. CDR3 amino acids: CASSSDRLSNQPQHF. CDR3 DNA: TGTGCCAGTAGTTCGGACAGACTTAGCAATCAGCCCCAGCATTTT.

The chain links TRBV29-1 to TRBJ1-2, with 11 nucleotides matching TRBD1. CDR3 length equals 18 residues. The germline CDR1 and CDR2 sequences are SQVTM and ANQGSEA. Trimming cost V 2 bases and J 6 bases; bases outside gene matches: 17. CDR3 amino acids: CSVESIRTGGAFSDGYTF. The CDR3 DNA reads as TGCAGCGTTGAAAGTATTAGGACAGGGGGCGCGTTTTCTGATGGCTACACCTTC.

The V call is TRBV29-1, the J call TRBJ2-6; no clear D gene. Germline V gene lookup returns CDR1 SQVTM and CDR2 ANQGSEA. Trimming left V 5 bases short and J 0 bases short, with 5 bases between. The CDR3 is 13 residues long. For the CDR3, the DNA is TGCAGCGTTTTGGACTCTGGGGCCAACGTCCTGACTTTC. Its translation is CSVLDSGANVLTF.

The chain is built from TRBV2 and TRBJ2-1, with TRBD1 matching 7 bases. Germline-derived CDR1 and CDR2 are SNHLY and FYNNEI. V lost 4 bases to trimming and J lost 15 bases; unmatched junction nucleotides: 12. The CDR3 extends over 13 amino acids. CDR3 residues: CASSVGQETSPFF. The CDR3 DNA reads TGTGCCAGCAGTGTAGGACAGGAGACATCACCGTTCTTC.

CDR3 coding DNA: TGTGCCAGCCTCCAATCCCTAACTGCGGGGGTCCCTAGCACAGATACGCAGTATTTT. Its protein product is CASLQSLTAGVPSTDTQYF. This sequence joins TRBV7-9 and TRBJ2-3; 7 bases match TRBD2. CDR3 length: 19 amino acids. In germline, CDR1 is SEHNR, CDR2 FQNEAQ (reference sequence). V gave up 8 bases and J gave up 0 bases; unmatched junction bases: 20.

The chain carries TRBV29-1 and TRBJ2-5, with a tentative D call TRBD2 (6 bases). V lost 2 bases to trimming and J lost 13 bases, with 20 bases between them. The CDR3 runs to 13 residues. Germline CDR1 and CDR2: SQVTM and ANQGSEA. The CDR3 loop reads CSVETSSAGFTYF. The CDR3 DNA sequence: TGCAGCGTTGAAACCTCCTCTGCGGGGTTCACGTACTTC.

This clone has more than one count but fewer than ten. Here the CDR3 reads CASSHAGVGTQYF. CDR3 coding DNA: TGTGCCAGCAGCCACGCGGGGGTAGGGACCCAGTACTTC. The chain recombines TRBV14 with TRBJ2-5, with 7 bases aligning to TRBD2. Germline V gene data show CDR1 as SGHDN and CDR2 as FVKESK. There are 13 residues in the CDR3. Trimming removed 3 bases from V and 7 bases from J; junction bases left unmatched: 5.